These 31 T cell receptor beta chains originate from one sample sequenced in a study of CD8 T cells in ankylosing spondylitis. Points from the study as a whole: Blood from ankylosing spondylitis patients appeared to carry a characteristic roughly eight-variant TCR beta motif.

Which antigens these TCRs recognize remains unknown. A single record per CDR3 protein comes from TCRdb applying MiXCR to the 5' RACE reads. The sample lists hundreds of thousands of distinct CDR3 sequences, 26% occurring once. The specimen was blood, either unsorted or a sorted T cell fraction (not recorded which). These receptors were obtained from a male donor with ankylosing spondylitis.

The V call is TRBV7-2, the J call TRBJ1-4, with 10 nucleotides matching TRBD1. The CDR3 runs 15 residues. CDR1 is SGHTA and CDR2 is FQGNSA in the germline V gene. J was trimmed by 5 bases and V by 3 bases; bases with no gene match: 3. The CDR3 nucleotides are TGTGCCAGCAGCTTGAGGACAGGGGGAAATGAAAAACTGTTTTTT. This sequence encodes CASSLRTGGNEKLFF.

V and J are TRBV24-1 and TRBJ2-2, with 8 bases that match TRBD1. CDR1 is KGHDR and CDR2 is SFDVKD in the germline V gene. The CDR3 runs 16 residues. After removal of 2 bases from V and 2 bases from J, the junction contained 3 bases not matched to a gene. CDR3 sequence reads: CATSDYSGGNTGELFF. DNA for the CDR3: TGTGCCACCAGTGATTATTCAGGGGGCAACACCGGGGAGCTGTTTTTT.

V usage is TRBV4-1 and J usage is TRBJ1-4, with D possibly matching TRBD1 (5 bases). Germline lookup yields CDR1 MGHRA and CDR2 YSYEKL. The CDR3 is 18 amino acids. The V and J ends lost 0 bases and 0 bases respectively, with 14 bases between them. The DNA of the CDR3 is TGCGCCAGCAGCCAAGATCCGACAGCTGGATCAACTAATGAAAAACTGTTTTTT. This gives the protein CASSQDPTAGSTNEKLFF.

The chain couples TRBV3-1 to TRBJ1-1; no clear D. The CDR3 length is 14 residues. CDR1 and CDR2 (germline): LGHDT, YNNKEL (reference sequence). V lost 6 bases to trimming and J lost 7 bases, with 18 bases between them. CDR3 nucleotides: TGTGCCAGCAGAAACCTAGGGTCTTCGGGTGAAGCTTTCTTT. It encodes CASRNLGSSGEAFF.

The chain links TRBV20-1 to TRBJ2-1; D remains ambiguous. Germline V gene sequence: CDR1 DFQATT, CDR2 SNEGSKA (reference sequence). Between the trimmed V and J ends, which lost 5 bases and 3 bases, there was a span of 14 bases. This CDR3 spans 14 amino acids. In nucleotides, the CDR3 is TGCAGTGCTGCCCCCCGAGTTTTCTACAATGAGCAGTTCTTC. It codes for CSAAPRVFYNEQFF.

This clonotype was observed a handful of times. The J gene is TRBJ2-3, the V gene TRBV11-2; no clear D gene. V was trimmed by 3 bases and J by 1 base, leaving 8 bases between them. The CDR3 has 14 residues. Per germline, CDR1 SGHAT and CDR2 FQNNGV. CDR3 in amino acids: CASSFRFRTDTQYF. CDR3 sequence (DNA): TGTGCCAGCAGCTTTAGGTTTCGCACAGATACGCAGTATTTT.

This clonotype occurred a few times. The CDR3 is CASSSGVNEQFF. For the CDR3, the DNA is TGTGCCAGCAGTTCCGGAGTTAATGAGCAGTTCTTC. The V call is TRBV12-3 or TRBV12-4, the J call TRBJ2-1, with D unresolved. V was trimmed by 4 bases and J by 7 bases, leaving 8 bases between them. The CDR3 runs 12 residues.

This clonotype was counted between two and nine times. The CDR3 sequence: CSASPLRETQYF. The DNA for the CDR3 is TGCAGTGCCAGTCCCCTAAGGGAGACCCAGTACTTC. V gene TRBV20-1 combines with J gene TRBJ2-5; no clear D gene. CDR1 is DFQATT and CDR2 is SNEGSKA in the germline V gene (reference sequence). The CDR3 contains 12 residues. V shed 6 bases and J shed 5 bases, with 13 bases lying between them.

This chain connects TRBV20-1 to TRBJ2-1, with D maybe TRBD2 (5 bases). Looked up from germline, CDR1 is DFQATT and CDR2 is SNEGSKA (reference sequence). V lost 3 bases to trimming and J lost 4 bases, with 13 bases between them. The CDR3 extends over 14 amino acids. CDR3 nucleotide sequence: TGCAGTGCTAGGTCGACTAACGCATACAATGAGCAGTTCTTC. It translates to CSARSTNAYNEQFF.

This clonotype was seen a few times. This rearrangement joins TRBV20-1 to TRBJ2-5; tentatively, D is TRBD2 (5 bases). Germline CDR1 is DFQATT and CDR2 is SNEGSKA (reference sequence). Trimming removed 5 bases at V and 1 base at J, with 5 bases between. This CDR3 has 11 amino acids. The CDR3 DNA is TGCAGTGCTGGAGGCCAAGAGACCCAGTACTTC. Amino acid sequence: CSAGGQETQYF.

V usage is TRBV25-1 and J usage is TRBJ2-1; D possibly uses TRBD1 or TRBD2 (5 bases each). There are 14 residues in the CDR3. V lost 4 bases and J lost 0, with 7 bases in between. Germline V lookup: CDR1 MGHDK, CDR2 SYGVNS. In nucleotides, the CDR3 is TGTGCCAGCAGTGGGGACGGCTCCTACAATGAGCAGTTCTTC. Protein product: CASSGDGSYNEQFF.

This clonotype was seen only a few times. The junction and the germline gene differ at one end; a read error may be behind it. The chain combines TRBV7-2 with TRBJ2-1; 8 bases line up with TRBD2. The CDR3 is 14 amino acids. The germline CDR1 and CDR2 sequences are SGHTA and FQGNSA. Here the CDR3 DNA reads TGTGCCAGCAGTCCGGGACTAGGGGCCCACCTACCCCACTTC. This translates into CASSPGLGAHLPHF.

The chain employs TRBV7-8 and TRBJ2-1; D may be TRBD1 (5 bases). Germline CDR1 is SGHVS and CDR2 is FQNEAQ. Trimming stripped 3 bases from V and 2 bases from J, with 11 bases between. This CDR3 spans 15 amino acids. DNA for the CDR3: TGTGCCAGCAGCTTTGGCAGGGCTACCTACAATGAGCAGTTCTTC. Translation gives CASSFGRATYNEQFF.

The V call is TRBV29-1, the J call TRBJ1-4; D is possibly TRBD1 (5 bases). The CDR3 loop spans 12 amino acids. The germline gives CDR1 SQVTM, CDR2 ANQGSEA. V shed 4 bases and J shed 8 bases, with 11 bases lying between them. The CDR3 coding sequence is TGCAGCGTTGCGGGGGTTGGCGAAAAACTGTTTTTT. Translated, it gives CSVAGVGEKLFF.

This chain connects TRBV5-1 to TRBJ2-1; D gene uncertain. There are 14 residues in the CDR3. V was clipped by 2 bases and J by 7 bases, with 13 bases between them. CDR1 is SGHRS and CDR2 is YFSETQ in the germline V gene. The CDR3 loop reads CASSLRTYENEQFF. The CDR3 nucleotides are TGCGCCAGCAGCTTACGGACGTACGAGAATGAGCAGTTCTTC.

The chain combines TRBV6-5 with TRBJ2-2; 9 nucleotides align to TRBD2. Germline-derived CDR1 and CDR2 are MNHEY and SVGAGI. The CDR3 spans 17 residues. Trimming at V came to 1 base and at J to 4 bases, leaving 7 bases not matched to a gene. CDR3 sequence (DNA): TGTGCCAGCAGTTACTTAGCGGGAGAGAGGTCCACCGGGGAGCTGTTTTTT. As protein: CASSYLAGERSTGELFF.

The chain employs TRBV12-5 and TRBJ2-2; 9 bases are a match to TRBD2. J gave up 3 bases and V 4 bases, and 6 bases lay outside the gene matches. CDR1 LGHNT and CDR2 FRNRAP come from the germline V gene. The CDR3 is made up of 16 amino acids. The CDR3 spells CASGSRTSEDTGELFF. DNA for the CDR3: TGTGCTAGTGGTTCCCGGACTAGCGAGGACACCGGGGAGCTGTTTTTT.

This clonotype was detected a few times. This chain connects TRBV5-1 to TRBJ2-5; TRBD2 might be the D (5 bases). The germline V gene encodes CDR1 SGHRS and CDR2 YFSETQ. The V gene lost 4 bases and the J gene lost 8 bases, with 12 bases spanning the gap. The CDR3 spans 12 residues. CDR3 in DNA: TGCGCCAGCAGCATTTCGGGGAGTACCCAGTACTTC. Amino acids: CASSISGSTQYF. Looking up the rest from reference TRBV5-1 and TRBJ2-5 gives the full variable domain: KAGVTQTPRYLIKTRGQQVTLSCSPISGHRSVSWYQQTPGQGLQFLFEYFSETQRNKGNFPGRFSGRQFSNSRSEMNVSTLELGDSALYLCASSISGSTQYFGPGTRLLVL.

This clonotype turned up a few times. V gene TRBV12-3 or TRBV12-4 combines with J gene TRBJ2-5; D is undetermined. V gave up 6 bases and J gave up 5 bases, with 16 bases separating them. This CDR3 is built from 14 residues. The CDR3 loop reads CASRAGPSGETQYF. The DNA of the CDR3 is TGTGCCAGCAGGGCAGGACCCTCGGGTGAGACCCAGTACTTC.

This clonotype was observed a single time. The junction and the germline gene differ at one end; a read error may be behind it. The V and J genes are TRBV7-8 and TRBJ1-1; 7 bases map to TRBD1. Germline V gives CDR1 SGHVS, CDR2 FQNEAQ. The CDR3 sequence is 15 residues long. This chain's CDR3 is CANSLQTGMNTEAFF. The CDR3 bases are TGTGCCAACAGCTTACAGACAGGGATGAACACTGAAGCTTTCTTT.

This clonotype has ten or more counts. The chain recombines TRBV24-1 with TRBJ1-5, with TRBD1 identical over 9 bases. The CDR3 loop spans 16 amino acids. Per the germline V gene, CDR1 is KGHDR and CDR2 is SFDVKD. V gave up 4 bases and J gave up 1 base; unmatched junction bases: 4. In DNA, the CDR3 is TGTGCCACCAGTGACGCGGACAGGGGAAGCAATCAGCCCCAGCATTTT. It yields the protein CATSDADRGSNQPQHF.

This clonotype has a count of ten or more. The J gene is TRBJ1-5, the V gene TRBV2; 8 bases agree with TRBD1. Germline CDR1 is SNHLY and CDR2 is FYNNEI. V dropped 8 bases and J dropped 5; count of bases not matched to a gene: 5. The CDR3 extends over 13 amino acids. CDR3 sequence: CASAGTGDQPQHF. The CDR3, as DNA: TGTGCCAGCGCTGGGACAGGAGATCAGCCCCAGCATTTT.

The chain carries TRBV3-1 and TRBJ2-3, with TRBD1 matching over 8 bases. CDR1 LGHDT and CDR2 YNNKEL come from the germline V gene (reference sequence). This CDR3 has 14 residues. The J segment lost 4 bases and the V segment lost 4 bases, leaving 4 bases of the junction unmatched. This CDR3 reads CASSLRQGSDTQYF. CDR3 bases: TGTGCCAGCAGCCTCCGACAGGGGTCAGATACGCAGTATTTT.

The rearrangement uses TRBV11-2 and TRBJ1-5; D may be TRBD1 (5 bases). The V end lost 5 bases, the J end lost 0 bases, and 8 bases lay between the germline ends. This CDR3 region has 14 residues. Germline assignment: CDR1 SGHAT and CDR2 FQNNGV. DNA for the CDR3: TGTGCCAGCAGCGCGGACACTAGCAATCAGCCCCAGCATTTT. It codes for CASSADTSNQPQHF.

The V call is TRBV11-2, the J call TRBJ2-2, with 8 positions matching TRBD2. This CDR3 contains 15 residues. CDR1 and CDR2 from the germline V gene are SGHAT and FQNNGV. With V trimmed by 1 base and J by 4 bases, 2 bases remained unmatched. The CDR3 region is CASSLAGGLTGELFF. In nucleotides, the CDR3 is TGTGCCAGCAGCTTAGCGGGAGGGCTCACCGGGGAGCTGTTTTTT.

This clonotype was detected only a few times. The genes are TRBV5-1 and TRBJ1-2, with 8 bases that match TRBD1. Germline V gene lookup returns CDR1 SGHRS and CDR2 YFSETQ. V was clipped by 6 bases and J by 7 bases; unmatched bases: 11. The CDR3 has 14 amino acids. The CDR3 nucleotides read TGCGCCAGCATGGGACAGGCGGATTCGGGTGGCTACACCTTC. This gives the protein CASMGQADSGGYTF.

This clonotype was observed a handful of times. The chain recombines TRBV7-2 with TRBJ2-5; TRBD2 matches 8 bases. This CDR3 is built from 16 residues. The V segment lost 7 bases and the J segment 5 bases; nucleotides outside the gene matches: 15. Germline CDR1 is SGHTA and CDR2 is FQGNSA. The CDR3 coding sequence is TGTGCCAGCACGTACCAGAGCGGGAGAAATCTTGAGACCCAGTACTTC. Translating it yields CASTYQSGRNLETQYF.

This clonotype occurred a few times. The chain combines TRBV12-3 or TRBV12-4 with TRBJ2-1; maybe TRBD1 (6 bases). The length of the CDR3 is 16 residues. V was pared by 6 bases and J by 4 bases, with 19 bases between. CDR3 region: CASRSSAGTSYNEQFF. The CDR3 bases are TGTGCCAGCAGGTCATCCGCCGGGACATCTTACAATGAGCAGTTCTTC.

This clonotype has only a few counts. The chain couples TRBV5-1 to TRBJ2-5, with 8 bases that match TRBD2. CDR1 and CDR2 (germline): SGHRS, YFSETQ. The CDR3 is made up of 17 amino acids. Trimming at V came to 5 bases and at J to 4 bases, leaving 16 bases not matched to a gene. The DNA for the CDR3 is TGCGCCAGCAGAAAAGCGGGAGAACCCACCAGCGGAGAGACCCAGTACTTC. Protein product: CASRKAGEPTSGETQYF.

The V call is TRBV5-1, the J call TRBJ1-1; D gene uncertain. Trimming cost V 4 bases and J 0 bases, with 13 bases left between them. There are 15 residues in the CDR3. Germline V gene data show CDR1 as SGHRS and CDR2 as YFSETQ. CDR3 sequence (DNA): TGCGCCAGCAGCCCGTTACAGATTATGAACACTGAAGCTTTCTTT. The encoded protein is CASSPLQIMNTEAFF.

This clonotype was observed once. V and J are TRBV10-2 and TRBJ2-3; D gene unclear. Germline V lookup: CDR1 WSHSY, CDR2 SAAADI. Between the trimmed V and J ends, which lost 6 bases and 0 bases, there was a span of 7 bases. The CDR3 length is 13 residues. The CDR3, as DNA: TGCGCCAGCAGGGTGTGGAGCACAGATACGCAGTATTTT. It encodes CASRVWSTDTQYF.